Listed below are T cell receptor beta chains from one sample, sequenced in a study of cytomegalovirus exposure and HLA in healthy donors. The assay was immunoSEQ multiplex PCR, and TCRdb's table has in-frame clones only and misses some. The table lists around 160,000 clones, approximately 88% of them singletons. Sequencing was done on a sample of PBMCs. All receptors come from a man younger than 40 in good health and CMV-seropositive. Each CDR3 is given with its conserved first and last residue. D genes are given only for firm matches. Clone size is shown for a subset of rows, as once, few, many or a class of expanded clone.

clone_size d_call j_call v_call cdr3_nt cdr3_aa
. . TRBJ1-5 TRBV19 TGTGCCAGTAGTATCTTCGGAGGGAAAAGCAATCAGCCCCAGCATTTT CASSIFGGKSNQPQHF
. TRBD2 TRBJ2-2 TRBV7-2 TGTGCCAGCAGCTCCGGGGGACTAGCGAACGGGAACACCGGGGAGCTGTTTTTT CASSSGGLANGNTGELFF
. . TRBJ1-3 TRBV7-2 TGTGCCAGCAGCTCTAACGGCGGGCAGGGAAACACCATATATTTT CASSSNGGQGNTIYF
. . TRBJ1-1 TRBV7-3 TGTGCCAGCAGCTCGACACCTAACACTGAAGCTTTCTTT CASSSTPNTEAFF
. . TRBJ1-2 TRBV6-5 TGTGCCAGCAGTTACGCAGGGGATTCGGGCTACACCTTC CASSYAGDSGYTF
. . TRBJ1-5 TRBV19 TGTGCCAGTAGTATGGGGGGGTATAGCAATCAGCCCCAGCATTTT CASSMGGYSNQPQHF
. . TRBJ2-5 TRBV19 TGTGCCAGTAGTATAGATAGTGCAGGGGTTAACGGGAAGACCCAGTACTTC CASSIDSAGVNGKTQYF
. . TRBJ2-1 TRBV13 TGTGCCAGCAGCTTAGGGTTCGATGAGCAGTTCTTC CASSLGFDEQFF
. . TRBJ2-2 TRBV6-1 TGTGCCAGCAGTGTTGTAGGGGACACCGGGGAGCTGTTTTTT CASSVVGDTGELFF
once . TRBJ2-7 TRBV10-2 TGCGCCAGCAGTGGGGTTGGGCTCATAAACCCCTACGAGCAGTACTTC CASSGVGLINPYEQYF
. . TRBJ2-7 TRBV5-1 TGCGCCAGCAGCGTAAACCCAGACAGGAGCTCCTACGAGCAGTACTTC CASSVNPDRSSYEQYF
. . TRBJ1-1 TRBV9 TGTGCCAGCAGCTTGGCGGGGGGTATGAACACTGAAGCTTTCTTT CASSLAGGMNTEAFF
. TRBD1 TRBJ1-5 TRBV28 TGTGCCAGCAGTTCGCTAGGACAGGGAAGATATAGCAATCAGCCCCAGCATTTT CASSSLGQGRYSNQPQHF
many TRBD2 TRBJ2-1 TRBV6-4 TGTGCCAGCAGTGGGACTAGCGGGTCCTACAATGAGCAGTTCTTC CASSGTSGSYNEQFF
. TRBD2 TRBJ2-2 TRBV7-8 TGTGCCAGCAGCTTACTAACTAGCGGGGGGAGGGACACCGGGGAGCTGTTTTTT CASSLLTSGGRDTGELFF
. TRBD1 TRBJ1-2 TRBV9 TGTGCCAGCAGCGTAGAAACAGGGGCAAAAAATAACTATGGCTACACCTTC CASSVETGAKNNYGYTF
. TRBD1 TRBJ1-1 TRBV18 TGTGCCAGCTCACCAAATTGGGACAGGGGAAAGACTGAAGCTTTCTTT CASSPNWDRGKTEAFF
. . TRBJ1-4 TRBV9 TGTGCCAGCAGCGTAGCCCAGGGAGGGGCTAATGAAAAACTGTTTTTT CASSVAQGGANEKLFF
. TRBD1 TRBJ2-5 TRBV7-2 TGTGCCAGCAGCTTTCGCCTAAGGGGGCCGTTTGTGGAGACCCAGTACTTC CASSFRLRGPFVETQYF
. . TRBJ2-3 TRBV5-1 TGCGCCAGCAGCTTGGAGAACTACCGCATAGATACGCAGTATTTT CASSLENYRIDTQYF
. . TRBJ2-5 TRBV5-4 TGTGCCAGCAGCTTGACAGGGAACCAAGAGACCCAGTACTTC CASSLTGNQETQYF
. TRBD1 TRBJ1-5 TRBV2 TGTGCCAGCAGTCGACAGGGGAATCAGCCCCAGCATTTT CASSRQGNQPQHF